The 22 T cell receptor beta chains below all came from one sample that was sequenced in a study of blood T cell repertoires in COVID-19. Here immunoSEQ multiplex PCR was the method, and the copy in TCRdb shows in-frame clones only, minus some. The sample has over 65,000 clones, approximately 86% seen once. The sample comprised peripheral blood. The source of these receptors is a human donor in a cohort sampled during active COVID-19.

The chain joins TRBV9 to TRBJ2-3, with 14 bases that match TRBD2. The trim removed 3 bases at V and 1 base at J, leaving 7 bases unmatched. There are 18 residues in the CDR3. Germline CDR1 reads SGDLS; CDR2 reads YYNGEE. The CDR3 DNA is TGTGCCAGCAGCGCCGGACTAGCGGGGGGCCCCGGCACAGATACGCAGTATTTT. Translation: CASSAGLAGGPGTDTQYF.

The chain couples TRBV7-8 to TRBJ2-7; D perhaps matches TRBD1 (6 bases). The CDR3 length is 15 residues. V was clipped by 3 bases and J by 3 bases, with 15 bases between them. The germline CDR1 and CDR2 sequences are SGHVS and FQNEAQ. CDR3 DNA sequence: TGTGCCAGCAGCTTCCGCCCGGGACATATCTACGAGCAGTACTTC. Amino acid sequence: CASSFRPGHIYEQYF.

This rearrangement joins TRBV3-1 (or the pseudogene TRBV3-2) to TRBJ2-2; D ambiguous. The CDR3 totals 15 residues. Germline V lookup: CDR1 LGHDT, CDR2 YNNKEL (reference sequence). V was trimmed by 3 bases and J by 1 base, leaving 9 bases between them. This CDR3 reads CASSHRRRNTGELFF. CDR3 DNA: TGTGCCAGCAGCCACAGACGGAGGAACACCGGGGAGCTGTTTTTT.

A single count supports this clone. The chain recombines TRBV5-1 with TRBJ2-5; maybe TRBD1 (6 bases). CDR1 and CDR2 from the germline V gene are SGHRS and YFSETQ. V was pared by 4 bases and J by 3 bases, with 16 bases between. The CDR3 is made up of 15 amino acids. CDR3: CASSSTGQGKETQYF. CDR3 sequence (DNA): TGCGCCAGCAGCAGCACGGGACAAGGAAAAGAGACCCAGTACTTC.

This sequence joins TRBV9 and TRBJ2-6, with unresolved D. Germline assignment: CDR1 SGDLS and CDR2 YYNGEE. The CDR3 is 17 amino acids. V was cut by 1 base and J by 0 bases, with 11 bases left in between. In DNA, the CDR3 is TGTGCCAGCAGCGTATTCCCTACTGGCTCTGGGGCCAACGTCCTGACTTTC. Amino acid sequence: CASSVFPTGSGANVLTF.

The V call is TRBV5-1, the J call TRBJ2-2; TRBD2 matches at 7 bases. This CDR3 is built from 15 residues. Germline-derived CDR1 and CDR2 are SGHRS and YFSETQ. The V gene end was trimmed by 5 bases and the J gene end by 0 bases; junction bases not matched to a gene: 4. CDR3 bases: TGCGCCAGCAGGGGGGGGACCCCGAACACCGGGGAGCTGTTTTTT. It translates to CASRGGTPNTGELFF.

In DNA, the CDR3 is TGTGCCAGCAGCGTTTCCCCCACAGGGGGGACCTATGGCTACACCTTC. Translation gives CASSVSPTGGTYGYTF. The chain employs TRBV9 and TRBJ1-2; 8 bases line up with TRBD1. The CDR3 is 16 residues long. With V trimmed by 2 bases and J by 4 bases, 10 bases remained unmatched. Germline V gene sequence: CDR1 SGDLS, CDR2 YYNGEE.

As DNA, the CDR3 is TGTGCCAGCAGCGCAGACGTGACCCGGACAGGGTACTTC. This translates into CASSADVTRTGYF. The chain uses TRBV7-2 and TRBJ2-7, with 7 bases fitting TRBD1. Germline loops: CDR1 SGHTA, CDR2 FQGNSA. The CDR3 has 13 residues. The trim removed 5 bases at V and 12 bases at J, leaving 13 bases unmatched.

In its sample, this clone was seen a few times. The chain recombines TRBV27 with TRBJ1-6; possible D gene TRBD1, 6 bases. V lost 8 bases and J 7 bases, leaving 12 bases between the germline ends. CDR1 MNHEY and CDR2 SMNVEV come from the germline V gene (reference sequence). The CDR3 is 13 residues long. This CDR3 reads CASLGGANSPLHF. CDR3 in DNA: TGTGCCAGCCTAGGGGGGGCAAATTCACCCCTCCACTTT.

The chain couples TRBV19 to TRBJ1-5; D gene ambiguous. CDR1 and CDR2 (germline): LNHDA, SQIVND (reference sequence). This CDR3 has 13 amino acids. Trimming removed 8 bases at V and 1 base at J, with 9 bases between. The CDR3 loop is CASGGLSNQPQHF. The CDR3 nucleotides are TGTGCCAGTGGAGGGCTCAGCAATCAGCCCCAGCATTTT.

The V gene is TRBV11-1, the J gene TRBJ2-4, with D perhaps TRBD1 (6 bases). This CDR3 region has 15 residues. Per the germline V gene, CDR1 is SGHAT and CDR2 is FQDESV (reference sequence). V was clipped by 5 bases and J by 3 bases, with 14 bases between them. This CDR3 is CASSTWDKDKNIQYF. The CDR3 DNA sequence: TGTGCCAGCAGCACGTGGGACAAAGACAAAAACATTCAGTACTTC.

This chain joins TRBV19 and TRBJ1-5; D gene uncertain. The V end lost 3 bases, the J end lost 3 bases, and 6 bases lay between the germline ends. Looked up from germline, CDR1 is LNHDA and CDR2 is SQIVND (reference sequence). CDR3 length equals 13 residues. This chain's CDR3 is CASSIQFNQPQHF. The CDR3 region has the DNA TGTGCCAGTAGTATCCAGTTCAATCAGCCCCAGCATTTT. The entire variable domain, with the rest obtained from reference TRBV19 and TRBJ1-5, is as follows: DGGITQSPKYLFRKEGQNVTLSCEQNLNHDAMYWYRQDPGQGLRLIYYSQIVNDFQKGDIAEGYSVSREKKESFPLTVTSAQKNPTAFYLCASSIQFNQPQHFGDGTRLSIL.

The CDR3 loop reads CATSSLRGKDETQYF. The DNA of the CDR3 is TGTGCCACCAGCAGCCTCAGGGGGAAGGACGAGACCCAGTACTTC. The rearrangement links TRBV15 to TRBJ2-5, with 7 bases identical to TRBD1. The germline V gene has CDR1 LNHNV and CDR2 YYDKDF (reference sequence). The junction had 9 bases not matched to a gene; V was cut back by 3 bases and J by 5 bases. The CDR3 runs 15 residues.

The gene calls are TRBV19 and TRBJ2-1; D may be TRBD1 (6 bases). This CDR3 contains 16 residues. V lost 1 base, J lost 10 bases, and 20 bases lay in between. Per the germline V gene, CDR1 is LNHDA and CDR2 is SQIVND (reference sequence). CDR3 sequence: CASSIVGTRSFSEQFF. CDR3 in DNA: TGTGCCAGTAGTATAGTGGGGACACGCAGTTTTTCGGAGCAGTTCTTC.

The gene calls are TRBV5-1 and TRBJ1-5; no clear D. This CDR3 comprises 13 residues. V was shortened by 1 base and J by 8 bases, with 10 bases between the two germline ends. The germline V gene has CDR1 SGHRS and CDR2 YFSETQ. DNA of the CDR3: TGCGCCAGCAGCTTGCAGGAGGGTGAGCCCCAGCATTTT. Protein: CASSLQEGEPQHF.

V is TRBV6-5 and J is TRBJ1-2; TRBD1 might be the D (5 bases). V gave up 6 bases and J gave up 8 bases, with 19 bases separating them. Germline-derived CDR1 and CDR2 are MNHEY and SVGAGI. The length of the CDR3 is 14 residues. Here the CDR3 DNA reads TGTGCCAGCAGAGACGACAGAAGGGTCGGCGGCTACACCTTC. Translated, it gives CASRDDRRVGGYTF.

This chain joins TRBV6-1 and TRBJ2-1; D uncertain. The CDR3 length is 16 residues. Germline CDR1 reads MNHNS; CDR2 reads SASEGT. Trimming took 0 bases from V and 0 from J, leaving 9 bases between them. DNA of the CDR3: TGTGCCAGCAGTGAAGCGCACGGTAACTCCTACAATGAGCAGTTCTTC. Translating it yields CASSEAHGNSYNEQFF.

In this sample, this clone turned up once. The chain uses TRBV7-9 and TRBJ2-2; 15 nucleotides agree with TRBD2. Germline V gene lookup returns CDR1 SEHNR and CDR2 FQNEAQ (reference sequence). V shed 5 bases, J shed 5 bases, and the junction held 3 bases outside the gene matches. This CDR3 is built from 16 residues. For the CDR3, the DNA is TGTGCCAGCAGCACGGGACTAGCGGGGGGAACCGGGGAGCTGTTTTTT. As protein: CASSTGLAGGTGELFF.

This clone has just one count. The chain employs TRBV27 and TRBJ1-6; the D gene is possibly TRBD1 (6 bases). CDR1 is MNHEY and CDR2 is SMNVEV in the germline V gene (reference sequence). With 6 bases removed from V and 14 bases from J, the gap between germline ends came to 20 bases. This CDR3 has 14 residues. CDR3 sequence (DNA): TGTGCCAGCAGCCCCAGGGGTTACCGGCCCACCCTCCACTTT. It encodes CASSPRGYRPTLHF.

The rearrangement links TRBV18 to TRBJ1-4; 9 bases match TRBD1. Trimming at V came to 0 bases and at J to 10 bases, leaving 9 bases not matched to a gene. This CDR3 has 16 residues. In germline, CDR1 is KGHSH, CDR2 LQKENI. The CDR3 region has the DNA TGTGCCAGCTCACCACCGGCGGGACAGGGAGGGAGAAAACTGTTTTTT. Amino acid sequence: CASSPPAGQGGRKLFF.

The chain links TRBV7-8 to TRBJ1-5; 9 positions match TRBD1. The CDR3 runs to 14 residues. With 4 bases clipped from V and 4 bases from J, the junction kept 2 bases outside the gene matches. Per germline, CDR1 SGHVS and CDR2 FQNEAQ. CDR3 DNA sequence: TGTGCCAGCAGCTCAGGACAGGGGAATCAGCCCCAGCATTTT. Encoded protein: CASSSGQGNQPQHF.

The gene calls are TRBV6-5 and TRBJ1-1; D possibly corresponds to TRBD1 (6 bases). Germline V gene sequence: CDR1 MNHEY, CDR2 SVGAGI. Trimming took off 0 bases at V and 0 bases at J, with 11 bases between the two ends. The CDR3 loop spans 16 amino acids. The CDR3 DNA sequence: TGTGCCAGCAGTTACTCGAGAGGGGACATGAACACTGAAGCTTTCTTT. Encoded protein: CASSYSRGDMNTEAFF.